The 30 T cell receptor beta chains given below trace back to one sample, sequenced in a study of cytomegalovirus exposure and HLA in healthy donors. PCR was performed using 60 Vbeta and 13 Jbeta primers. Clones were read by immunoSEQ multiplex PCR, and TCRdb kept only the in-frame ones, dropping some. The sample carries approximately 270,000 clones, 80% recorded once. Sequencing input: PBMCs. These receptors were obtained from a girl aged 2-10 years in good health and CMV-seronegative.

V and J are TRBV18 and TRBJ2-3; possible D gene TRBD2, 5 bases. The CDR3 contains 13 residues. Germline CDR1 KGHSH, CDR2 LQKENI. Trimming took off 2 bases at V and 6 bases at J, with 9 bases between the two ends. The CDR3 loop reads CASSPGLADTQYF. CDR3 DNA: TGTGCCAGCTCACCAGGGTTAGCGGATACGCAGTATTTT.

This clone was counted once. The CDR3 reads CASKSRVNTEAFF. The CDR3 region has the DNA TGTGCCAGCAAATCCAGGGTGAACACTGAAGCTTTCTTT. The rearrangement joins TRBV2 to TRBJ1-1; D might be TRBD1 (5 bases). V lost 7 bases and J lost 0, with 9 bases in between. Germline V gives CDR1 SNHLY, CDR2 FYNNEI. The CDR3 is made up of 13 amino acids.

CDR3 in DNA: TGTGCCAGCAGTGAACCCACCAGGGTAGAGGAAAAACTGTTTTTT. Translation: CASSEPTRVEEKLFF. The genes are TRBV6-1 and TRBJ1-4, with D perhaps matching TRBD1 (5 bases). V shed 2 bases and J shed 8 bases, with 15 bases lying between them. Germline values: CDR1 MNHNS, CDR2 SASEGT. The CDR3 consists of 15 residues.

The chain joins TRBV27 to TRBJ2-7; the D gene is possibly TRBD1 (6 bases). Deletions cut 3 bases from V and 2 bases from J, with 17 bases between. Germline V gives CDR1 MNHEY, CDR2 SMNVEV (reference sequence). CDR3 length: 16 residues. CDR3 DNA: TGTGCCAGCAGTTTTCTCAGGAGAGGGGGACCCTACGAGCAGTACTTC. It is translated as CASSFLRRGGPYEQYF.

The V gene is TRBV5-6, the J gene TRBJ2-7, with a weak D call TRBD2 (6 bases). The germline V and J ends were trimmed by 4 bases and 7 bases, with 9 bases remaining between them. Looked up from germline, CDR1 is SGHDT and CDR2 is YYEEEE. The CDR3 length is 11 residues. The CDR3: CASSVGREQYF. CDR3 DNA: TGTGCCAGCAGCGTAGGGAGGGAGCAGTACTTC. The variable domain in full, with the rest retrieved from reference TRBV5-6 and TRBJ2-7, is DAGVTQSPTHLIKTRGQQVTLRCSPKSGHDTVSWYQQALGQGPQFIFQYYEEEERQRGNFPDRFSGHQFPNYSSELNVNALLLGDSALYLCASSVGREQYFGPGTRLTVT.

The chain uses TRBV9 and TRBJ2-5, with D perhaps TRBD2 (6 bases). The CDR3 runs 15 residues. Germline V gives CDR1 SGDLS, CDR2 YYNGEE. The germline V and J ends were trimmed by 1 base and 0 bases, with 10 bases remaining between them. CDR3 DNA: TGTGCCAGCAGCGTATGGAGCGGGTACCAAGAGACCCAGTACTTC. It yields the protein CASSVWSGYQETQYF. Variable domain in full (rest from reference TRBV9 and TRBJ2-5): DSGVTQTPKHLITATGQRVTLRCSPRSGDLSVYWYQQSLDQGLQFLIQYYNGEERAKGNILERFSAQQFPDLHSELNLSSLELGDSALYFCASSVWSGYQETQYFGPGTRLLVL.

This chain connects TRBV7-9 to TRBJ2-7; D perhaps matches TRBD1 (5 bases). The CDR3 contains 14 residues. The V and J ends lost 4 bases and 4 bases respectively, with 14 bases between them. The V gene's germline CDR1 is SEHNR and CDR2 FQNEAQ (reference sequence). The CDR3 loop reads CASSSWGRPYEQYF. The CDR3 DNA is TGTGCCAGCAGCTCCTGGGGCAGACCTTACGAGCAGTACTTC.

The V and J genes are TRBV4-1 and TRBJ1-6; D uncertain. V was pared by 4 bases and J by 10 bases, with 14 bases between. Germline assignment: CDR1 MGHRA and CDR2 YSYEKL. The CDR3 totals 14 residues. CDR3: CASSPPGSGSPLHF. The DNA of the CDR3 is TGCGCCAGCAGCCCCCCCGGGAGTGGATCACCCCTCCACTTT.

V gene TRBV12-5 combines with J gene TRBJ2-5; 9 bases are shared with TRBD1. This CDR3 region has 15 residues. With 4 bases clipped from V and 4 bases from J, the junction kept 7 bases outside the gene matches. The germline V gene has CDR1 LGHNT and CDR2 FRNRAP. CDR3 residues: CASGYSGQGIETQYF. The CDR3 coding sequence is TGTGCTAGTGGTTATTCCGGACAGGGGATAGAGACCCAGTACTTC. The full variable domain, rest sourced from reference TRBV12-5 and TRBJ2-5, is DARVTQTPRHKVTEMGQEVTMRCQPILGHNTVFWYRQTMMQGLELLAYFRNRAPLDDSGMPKDRFSAEMPDATLATLKIQPSEPRDSAVYFCASGYSGQGIETQYFGPGTRLLVL.

The chain joins TRBV4-1 to TRBJ2-7; D is possibly TRBD1 (6 bases). The V end lost 1 base, the J end lost 0 bases, and 13 bases lay between the germline ends. The CDR3 sequence is 16 residues long. Germline V gene data show CDR1 as MGHRA and CDR2 as YSYEKL. This CDR3 is CASSQAPGQLSYEQYF. CDR3 nucleotides: TGCGCCAGCAGCCAAGCCCCCGGACAGCTCTCCTACGAGCAGTACTTC.

CDR3 DNA: TGTGCCAGCAGCTTAGTAACAGGGTTTATGAACACCGGGGAGCTGTTTTTT. It encodes CASSLVTGFMNTGELFF. J is TRBJ2-2 and V is TRBV7-9, with D possibly matching TRBD1 (6 bases). The ends were cut back, 1 base at V and 1 base at J, with 13 bases in the middle. Germline CDR1 SEHNR, CDR2 FQNEAQ (reference sequence). The CDR3 consists of 17 residues.

The V and J genes are TRBV6-5 and TRBJ1-1; 7 positions match TRBD1. Germline-derived CDR1 and CDR2 are MNHEY and SVGAGI. With V trimmed by 2 bases and J by 1 base, 7 bases remained unmatched. CDR3 length: 16 residues. The CDR3 bases are TGTGCCAGCAGTTACGTCGAGACAGGGTGGAACACTGAAGCTTTCTTT. It encodes CASSYVETGWNTEAFF.

The genes are TRBV7-9 and TRBJ2-7, with TRBD2 identical over 9 bases. Germline lookup yields CDR1 SEHNR and CDR2 FQNEAQ (reference sequence). This CDR3 is 16 amino acids long. After removal of 8 bases from V and 2 bases from J, the junction contained 13 bases not matched to a gene. The CDR3 loop reads CASSPKGTSIPYEQYF. In DNA, the CDR3 is TGTGCCAGCTCCCCTAAGGGGACTAGCATTCCCTACGAGCAGTACTTC.

The rearrangement links TRBV4-1 to TRBJ2-1, with 10 positions matching TRBD2. In germline, CDR1 is MGHRA, CDR2 YSYEKL. The V gene end was trimmed by 4 bases and the J gene end by 7 bases; junction bases not matched to a gene: 7. The length of the CDR3 is 15 residues. As DNA, the CDR3 is TGCGCCAGCAGCCTTCGACTAGCGGGTGTTAATGAGCAGTTCTTC. It specifies CASSLRLAGVNEQFF.

CDR3 coding DNA: TGTGCCATCAGTACCAACAGGGGGGGAAACACCGGGGAGCTGTTTTTT. This codes for CAISTNRGGNTGELFF. The V and J genes are TRBV10-3 and TRBJ2-2; weak D call: TRBD1 (8 bases). Trimming stripped 5 bases from V and 2 bases from J, with 15 bases between. This CDR3 region has 16 residues. Per germline, CDR1 ENHRY and CDR2 SYGVKD.

The table lists this clone with a few counts. This sequence joins TRBV20-1 and TRBJ2-3; D call uncertain. Per germline, CDR1 DFQATT and CDR2 SNEGSKA (reference sequence). CDR3 length: 11 residues. The ends were cut back, 2 bases at V and 5 bases at J, with 5 bases in the middle. Here the CDR3 reads CSARSVDTQYF. The CDR3 DNA is TGCAGTGCTAGATCGGTAGATACGCAGTATTTT.

This chain's CDR3 is CASSITDSSTDTQYF. The DNA for the CDR3 is TGTGCCAGCAGCATAACGGACAGCTCCACAGATACGCAGTATTTT. The chain combines TRBV9 with TRBJ2-3; a weak D match, TRBD1 (6 bases). Trimming removed 4 bases from V and 2 bases from J, with 14 bases in between. Germline-derived CDR1 and CDR2 are SGDLS and YYNGEE. The CDR3 is 15 residues long.

The chain couples TRBV7-9 to TRBJ2-5, with D possibly being TRBD2 (6 bases). The CDR3 sequence is 16 residues long. Trimming removed 5 bases from V and 1 base from J, with 17 bases in between. Germline CDR1 and CDR2: SEHNR and FQNEAQ (reference sequence). The CDR3 loop is CASSPRDSSLQETQYF. The CDR3 region has the DNA TGTGCCAGCAGCCCCCGGGACTCCAGCCTCCAAGAGACCCAGTACTTC.

This chain links TRBV14 with TRBJ2-5, with TRBD2 matching over 7 bases. Germline values: CDR1 SGHDN, CDR2 FVKESK. The CDR3 is 15 amino acids. With 2 bases clipped from V and 5 bases from J, the junction kept 8 bases outside the gene matches. In nucleotides, the CDR3 is TGTGCCAGCAGCCAACGCCTGGGGGGGGATGAGACCCAGTACTTC. Amino acid sequence: CASSQRLGGDETQYF. Complete variable domain (other parts from reference TRBV14 and TRBJ2-5): EAGVTQFPSHSVIEKGQTVTLRCDPISGHDNLYWYRRVMGKEIKFLLHFVKESKQDESGMPNNRFLAERTGGTYSTLKVQPAELEDSGVYFCASSQRLGGDETQYFGPGTRLLVL.

The chain uses TRBV7-9 and TRBJ2-1, with 13 bases matching TRBD2. CDR3 size: 15 residues. The V gene's germline CDR1 is SEHNR and CDR2 FQNEAQ (reference sequence). V shed 5 bases and J 6 bases; nucleotides not matched to a gene: 4. CDR3 region: CASSTGLAGVNEQFF. DNA for the CDR3: TGTGCCAGCAGCACTGGACTAGCGGGGGTCAATGAGCAGTTCTTC.

The rearrangement joins TRBV15 to TRBJ2-1, with TRBD1 identical over 7 bases. From germline, CDR1 is LNHNV and CDR2 YYDKDF (reference sequence). The CDR3 is made up of 14 amino acids. The V segment lost 4 bases and the J segment 7 bases; nucleotides outside the gene matches: 7. As DNA, the CDR3 is TGTGCCACCAGCAAATCCAGGGGGTGGAATGAGCAGTTCTTC. Protein product: CATSKSRGWNEQFF.

V gene TRBV7-2 combines with J gene TRBJ1-1; TRBD1 matches at 9 bases. Germline V lookup: CDR1 SGHTA, CDR2 FQGNSA. The CDR3 length is 11 residues. J lost 6 bases, V lost 9 bases, and 2 bases had no gene match. CDR3 region: CARGTGPEAFF. As DNA, the CDR3 is TGTGCCAGGGGGACAGGGCCTGAAGCTTTCTTT. The variable domain in full, completed from reference TRBV7-2 and TRBJ1-1, reads GAGVSQSPSNKVTEKGKDVELRCDPISGHTALYWYRQSLGQGLEFLIYFQGNSAPDKSGLPSDRFSAERTGGSVSTLTIQRTQQEDSAVYLCARGTGPEAFFGQGTRLTVV.

The chain is built from TRBV10-3 and TRBJ2-3; 13 nucleotides match TRBD2. This CDR3 is built from 16 residues. Germline V gene data show CDR1 as ENHRY and CDR2 as SYGVKD. Trimming took 7 bases from V and 1 from J; bases not matched to a gene: 5. The CDR3, as DNA: TGTGCCATCAACCCAGGACTAGCGGGAGGCACAGATACGCAGTATTTT. The encoded protein is CAINPGLAGGTDTQYF.

V usage is TRBV6-1 and J usage is TRBJ2-5; D call uncertain. CDR1 is MNHNS, CDR2 SASEGT, per germline. V was shortened by 7 bases and J by 5 bases, with 11 bases between the two germline ends. The CDR3 loop spans 12 amino acids. The DNA for the CDR3 is TGTGCCAGCAAGCCCCCATGGGAGACCCAGTACTTC. Translating gives CASKPPWETQYF.

The chain employs TRBV18 and TRBJ1-1, with a tentative D call TRBD1 (6 bases). Germline V gene lookup returns CDR1 KGHSH and CDR2 LQKENI. This CDR3 is 15 amino acids long. Trimming pared 3 bases from V and 0 bases from J, leaving 11 bases between. CDR3 sequence (DNA): TGTGCCAGCTCACCGCTGGACAGTGTGAACACTGAAGCTTTCTTT. Protein product: CASSPLDSVNTEAFF.

The chain uses TRBV7-9 and TRBJ1-5; D perhaps matches TRBD1 (6 bases). Deletions cut 3 bases from V and 7 bases from J, with 7 bases between. This CDR3 comprises 12 residues. In germline, CDR1 is SEHNR, CDR2 FQNEAQ (reference sequence). The CDR3 DNA reads TGTGCCAGCAGCTTCAGGGGACAGCCCCAGCATTTT. As protein: CASSFRGQPQHF.

This chain joins TRBV5-4 and TRBJ2-1; possible D gene TRBD2, 5 bases. From germline, CDR1 is SGHNT and CDR2 YYREEE (reference sequence). V was shortened by 5 bases and J by 0 bases, with 15 bases between the two germline ends. The CDR3 has 16 amino acids. The CDR3 nucleotides are TGTGCCAGCAGGAAAAGCGGCTTGTGCTCCTACAATGAGCAGTTCTTC. Translation gives CASRKSGLCSYNEQFF.

The rearrangement joins TRBV27 to TRBJ2-1; 14 nucleotides align to TRBD2. CDR1 and CDR2 from the germline V gene are MNHEY and SMNVEV (reference sequence). The V gene end was trimmed by 2 bases and the J gene end by 14 bases; junction bases not matched to a gene: 2. The CDR3 is made up of 13 amino acids. The CDR3 spells CASSLGLAGGKFF. The CDR3 region has the DNA TGTGCCAGCAGTTTAGGACTAGCGGGGGGAAAGTTCTTC.

V is TRBV7-8 and J is TRBJ2-7; 9 positions match TRBD1. CDR3 length: 15 residues. Germline assignment: CDR1 SGHVS and CDR2 FQNEAQ. J lost 6 bases, V lost 4 bases, and 10 bases had no gene match. This CDR3 is CASSSRGGQGSEQYF. The CDR3 DNA reads TGTGCCAGCAGCTCACGTGGGGGACAGGGTAGCGAGCAGTACTTC.

The chain employs TRBV30 and TRBJ1-5, with 7 positions matching TRBD1. The V gene end was trimmed by 2 bases and the J gene end by 7 bases; junction bases not matched to a gene: 8. The CDR3 length is 14 residues. Germline V gives CDR1 GTSNPN, CDR2 SVGIG (reference sequence). In DNA, the CDR3 is TGTGCCTGGAGTTCAGGGGGTTCGGGGCAGCCCCAGCATTTT. This sequence encodes CAWSSGGSGQPQHF. The variable domain in full, completed from reference TRBV30 and TRBJ1-5, reads SQTIHQWPATLVQPVGSPLSLECTVEGTSNPNLYWYRQAAGRGLQLLFYSVGIGQISSEVPQNLSASRPQDRQFILSSKKLLLSDSGFYLCAWSSGGSGQPQHFGDGTRLSIL.